Described below is a single T cell receptor beta chain sequence and its context. Primers: 60 Vbeta forward and 13 Jbeta reverse. TCRdb's copy holds only in-frame clones and misses some; the assay was immunoSEQ multiplex PCR. The sample table includes more than 100,000 clones. The data belong to a study of cytomegalovirus exposure and HLA in healthy donors. From germline, CDR1 is MNHNS and CDR2 SASEGT. The V and J ends lost 6 bases and 3 bases respectively, with 12 bases between them. The CDR3 extends over 13 amino acids. This TCR came from a woman in her 40s in good health and CMV-seronegative. The sample was PBMCs. The chain carries TRBV6-1 and TRBJ2-7, with D tentatively TRBD1 (5 bases). In DNA form, the CDR3 reads TGTGCCAGCAGGCTACAGGAGAACTACGAGCAGTACGTC. It codes for CASRLQENYEQYV.